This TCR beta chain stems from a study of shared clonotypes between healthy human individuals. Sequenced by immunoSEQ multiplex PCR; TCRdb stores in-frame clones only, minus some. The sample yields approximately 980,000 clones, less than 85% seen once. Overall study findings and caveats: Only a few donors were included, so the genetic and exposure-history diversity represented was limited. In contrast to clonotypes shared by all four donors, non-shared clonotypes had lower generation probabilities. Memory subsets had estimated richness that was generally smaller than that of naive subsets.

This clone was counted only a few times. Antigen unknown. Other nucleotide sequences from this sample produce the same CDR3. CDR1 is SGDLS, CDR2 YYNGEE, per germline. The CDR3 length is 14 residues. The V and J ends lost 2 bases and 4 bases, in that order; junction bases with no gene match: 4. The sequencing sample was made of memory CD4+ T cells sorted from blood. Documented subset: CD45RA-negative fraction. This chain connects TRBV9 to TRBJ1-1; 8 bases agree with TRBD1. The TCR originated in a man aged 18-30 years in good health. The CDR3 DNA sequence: TGTGCCAGCAGCGTGGGGCAGGGGGCCACTGAAGCTTTCTTT. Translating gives CASSVGQGATEAFF.